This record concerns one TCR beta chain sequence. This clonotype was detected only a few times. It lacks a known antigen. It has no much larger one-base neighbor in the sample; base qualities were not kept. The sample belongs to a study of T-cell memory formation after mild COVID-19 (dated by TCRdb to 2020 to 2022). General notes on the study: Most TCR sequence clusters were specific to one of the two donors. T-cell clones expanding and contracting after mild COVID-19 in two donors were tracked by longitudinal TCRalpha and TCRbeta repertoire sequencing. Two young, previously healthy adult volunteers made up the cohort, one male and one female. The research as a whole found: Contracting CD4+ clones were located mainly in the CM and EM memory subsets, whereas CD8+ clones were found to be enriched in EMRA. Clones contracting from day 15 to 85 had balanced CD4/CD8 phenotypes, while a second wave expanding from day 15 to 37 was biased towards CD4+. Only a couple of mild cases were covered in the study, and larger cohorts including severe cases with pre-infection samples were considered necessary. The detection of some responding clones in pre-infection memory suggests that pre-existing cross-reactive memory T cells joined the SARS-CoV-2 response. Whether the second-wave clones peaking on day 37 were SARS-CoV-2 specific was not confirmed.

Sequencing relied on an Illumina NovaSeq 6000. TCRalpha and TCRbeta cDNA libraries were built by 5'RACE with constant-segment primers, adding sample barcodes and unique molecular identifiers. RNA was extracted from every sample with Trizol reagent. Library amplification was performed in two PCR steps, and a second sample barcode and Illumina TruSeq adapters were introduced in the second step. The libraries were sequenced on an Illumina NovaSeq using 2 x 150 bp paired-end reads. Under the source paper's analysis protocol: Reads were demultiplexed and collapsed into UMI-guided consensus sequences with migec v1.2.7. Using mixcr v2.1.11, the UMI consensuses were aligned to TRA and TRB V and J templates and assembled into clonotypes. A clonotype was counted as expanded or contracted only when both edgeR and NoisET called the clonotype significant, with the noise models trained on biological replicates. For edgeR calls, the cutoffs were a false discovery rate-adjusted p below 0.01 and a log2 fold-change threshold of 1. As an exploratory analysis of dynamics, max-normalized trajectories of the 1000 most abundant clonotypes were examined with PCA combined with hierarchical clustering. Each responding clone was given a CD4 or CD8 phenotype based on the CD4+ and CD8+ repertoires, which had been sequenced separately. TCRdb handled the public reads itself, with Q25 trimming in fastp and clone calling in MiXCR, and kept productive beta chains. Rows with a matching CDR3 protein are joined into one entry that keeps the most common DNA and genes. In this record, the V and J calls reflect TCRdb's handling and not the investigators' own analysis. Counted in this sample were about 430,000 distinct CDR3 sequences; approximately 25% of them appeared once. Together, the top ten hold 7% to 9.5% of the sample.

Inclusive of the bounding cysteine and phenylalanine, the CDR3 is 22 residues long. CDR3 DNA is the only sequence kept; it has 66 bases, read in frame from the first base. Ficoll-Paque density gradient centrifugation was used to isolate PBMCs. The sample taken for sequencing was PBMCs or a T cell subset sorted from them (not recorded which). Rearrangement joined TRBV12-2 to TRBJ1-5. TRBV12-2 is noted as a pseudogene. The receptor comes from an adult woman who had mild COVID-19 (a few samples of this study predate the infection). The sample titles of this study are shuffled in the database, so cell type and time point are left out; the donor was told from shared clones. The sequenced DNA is TGTGCAAGTCGCTTAGTTTGGGTTAAGGGATCTACAATTTTCGATAGCAATCAGCCCCAGCATTTT. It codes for CASRLVWVKGSTIFDSNQPQHF.